This T cell receptor (beta chain) was obtained from a study of long-term antiretroviral therapy in people with HIV. Points from the study as a whole: Within the repertoire, clones expanded before ART were dominant at all time points. Diversity measured after ART increased yet remained under transplant donor controls.

This clone was observed a single time. Its target is unknown. Samples were assayed with immunoSEQ v3.0 at survey level. Sequencing was directed toward about 40,000-50,000 T-cell genomes in each sample. TCRdb keeps only in-frame clones here, not all; method: immunoSEQ multiplex PCR. In the table there are tens of thousands of clones, about 80% of which are singletons. Amounts of roughly 0.9-10 million cryopreserved PBMC were held in the samples before DNA extraction. The sequence was obtained from a man aged 35 to 55 with HIV. The input for sequencing was unsorted PBMCs, taken 0.3 years after starting antiretroviral therapy.

CDR3 residues: CASSRRDRGTYNEQFF. CDR3 DNA: TGTGCCAGCAGTCGCCGGGACAGGGGAACCTACAATGAGCAGTTCTTC. The chain uses TRBV28 and TRBJ2-1; 10 bases align to TRBD1. Unmatched junction bases numbered 6, after V lost 5 bases and J lost 2 bases. The CDR3 has 16 residues. CDR1 is MDHEN and CDR2 is SYDVKM in the germline V gene.